Below, one TCR beta chain is given with its context. What it binds is not known. The data were taken from a study of T cell responses to AZD1222 COVID-19 vaccine. Study-level points and caveats: Most donors were white British, females outnumbered males, and clonal diversity was possibly underestimated. Repertoires were obtained only post-peak T cell response.

The data were produced by immunoSEQ multiplex PCR, yet TCRdb's version contains in-frame clones alone and is incomplete. The repertoire holds roughly 140,000 clones, approximately 88% seen once, with around 16% in the top ten. This CDR3 has 14 residues. Per germline, CDR1 LNHDA and CDR2 SQIVND (reference sequence). With V trimmed by 2 bases and J by 3 bases, 3 bases remained unmatched. This rearrangement joins TRBV19 to TRBJ2-7, with 8 positions matching TRBD2. Sequencing used peripheral blood, obtained on day 0 of AZD1222 vaccination. The source is an adult in good health. The CDR3 sequence: CASSIQRGSYEQYF. CDR3 DNA: TGTGCCAGTAGTATACAGCGGGGGAGCTACGAGCAGTACTTC.